The entry that follows covers one T cell receptor (beta chain) sequence. CD45RO-negative CD8 cells positively selected for CCR7 made up the naive population, which excluded terminally differentiated effector memory CD45RA+ cells. The method was immunoSEQ multiplex PCR; TCRdb's version includes in-frame clones alone and lacks a portion of them. Of roughly 2.1 million clones detected, about 92% appear once; the ten largest clones hold 1.5% to 2%. This sample was taken from a study of shared clonotypes between healthy human individuals. Input material: naive CD8+ T cells from PBMCs. The TCR originated in a man aged 18 to 30 in good health. Some clones in this sample may be carry-over from other donors' samples.

CDR3 nucleotide sequence: TGTGCCAGCAGTGACTCGAGGTTGTCGCACAGGGGCTATGGCGAGCAGTACTTC. Its protein is CASSDSRLSHRGYGEQYF. The V and J genes are TRBV6-4 and TRBJ2-7; TRBD1 agrees at 7 bases. The trim removed 0 bases at V and 6 bases at J, leaving 17 bases unmatched. CDR1 and CDR2 (germline): MRHNA, SNTAGT. This CDR3 has 18 residues.